This is a list of T cell receptor beta chains from one sample in a study of CD8 T cells in ankylosing spondylitis. TCRdb reprocessed the 5' RACE reads with MiXCR, giving one entry per CDR3 protein. Of almost 400,000 distinct CDR3 sequences in the sample, approximately 20% were seen once. Sequenced input: blood, either unsorted or a sorted T cell fraction (not recorded which). These receptors all stem from a male donor with ankylosing spondylitis. Both conserved end residues are part of each CDR3. A D gene is named only where the DNA matches it firmly. Where a row states a size, it is once, few, many or the class of an expanded clone; other rows omit it.

j_gene: TRBJ1-2; abundance: .; v_gene: TRBV24-1; d_gene: .; CDR3nt: TGTGCCACCAGTGATAAGACAGCTAACTATGGCTACACCTTC; CDR3aa: CATSDKTANYGYTF
j_gene: TRBJ2-7; abundance: .; v_gene: TRBV20-1; d_gene: TRBD1; CDR3nt: TGCAGTGCTAACCTGGGACAGGGGGCGGACGAGCAGTACTTC; CDR3aa: CSANLGQGADEQYF
j_gene: TRBJ2-2; abundance: .; v_gene: TRBV12-3/TRBV12-4; d_gene: .; CDR3nt: TGTGCCAGCAGATCGGTCGGGGAGCTGTTTTTT; CDR3aa: CASRSVGELFF
j_gene: TRBJ1-6; abundance: .; v_gene: TRBV11-2; d_gene: TRBD1; CDR3nt: TGTGCCAGCAGCTCAGACAGGGGCGGAAATTCACCCCTCCACTTT; CDR3aa: CASSSDRGGNSPLHF
j_gene: TRBJ1-1; abundance: few; v_gene: TRBV11-3; d_gene: .; CDR3nt: TGTGCCAGCAGCTCACGGGGGGCTCAGGGGACTGAAGCTTTCTTT; CDR3aa: CASSSRGAQGTEAFF
j_gene: TRBJ2-1; abundance: .; v_gene: TRBV11-2; d_gene: TRBD1; CDR3nt: TGTGCCAGCAGCTTAGTTGGGGACAGCGGCTACAATGAGCAGTTCTTC; CDR3aa: CASSLVGDSGYNEQFF
j_gene: TRBJ2-3; abundance: .; v_gene: TRBV20-1; d_gene: TRBD2; CDR3nt: TGCAGTGCTAGAGATGCCAGCGGGAGTCCAGATACGCAGTATTTT; CDR3aa: CSARDASGSPDTQYF
j_gene: TRBJ2-1; abundance: few; v_gene: TRBV5-5; d_gene: .; CDR3nt: TGTGCCAGCAGCTTGGTCGGCTCCAATGAGCAGTTCTTC; CDR3aa: CASSLVGSNEQFF
j_gene: TRBJ2-2; abundance: .; v_gene: TRBV5-1; d_gene: TRBD1; CDR3nt: TGCGCCAGCAGCTTATGGGACAGCCTCACCGGGGAGCTGTTTTTT; CDR3aa: CASSLWDSLTGELFF
j_gene: TRBJ2-1; abundance: .; v_gene: TRBV18; d_gene: .; CDR3nt: TGTGCCAGCTCACAGACTGCCACGAATGAGCAGTTCTTC; CDR3aa: CASSQTATNEQFF
j_gene: TRBJ2-2; abundance: few; v_gene: TRBV6-2/TRBV6-3; d_gene: .; CDR3nt: TGTGCCAGCAGTTATAGGCGGGACCCCCCCGGGGAGCTGTTTTTT; CDR3aa: CASSYRRDPPGELFF
j_gene: TRBJ2-7; abundance: .; v_gene: TRBV5-1; d_gene: TRBD2; CDR3nt: TGCGCCAGCAGCTCCTTGAGCGGGAGGAGCTCCTACGAGCAGTACTTC; CDR3aa: CASSSLSGRSSYEQYF
j_gene: TRBJ2-7; abundance: few; v_gene: TRBV7-9; d_gene: .; CDR3nt: TGTGCCAGCAGCTTAGGGGATCACAGGGAACGGCAGTACTTC; CDR3aa: CASSLGDHRERQYF
j_gene: TRBJ1-1; abundance: .; v_gene: TRBV6-5; d_gene: TRBD1; CDR3nt: TGTGCCAGCAGTTCTCGACAGGGGATGGACACTGAAGCTTTCTTT; CDR3aa: CASSSRQGMDTEAFF
j_gene: TRBJ2-1; abundance: many; v_gene: TRBV10-3; d_gene: .; CDR3nt: TGTGCCATCGCTAGGTCGTCCTACAATGAGCAGTTCTTC; CDR3aa: CAIARSSYNEQFF
j_gene: TRBJ2-1; abundance: few; v_gene: TRBV9; d_gene: TRBD1; CDR3nt: TGTGCCAGCAGTAGGGCGGGCAGGGGGCCCTACAATGAGCAGTTCTTC; CDR3aa: CASSRAGRGPYNEQFF
j_gene: TRBJ2-3; abundance: few; v_gene: TRBV19; d_gene: .; CDR3nt: TGTGCCAGTAGTTTCCAGACAGGAACAATCGGAACGCAGTATTTT; CDR3aa: CASSFQTGTIGTQYF
j_gene: TRBJ2-1; abundance: .; v_gene: TRBV7-9; d_gene: TRBD2; CDR3nt: TGTGCCAGCAGATCGTCGGGACTAGCGGGATACAATGAGCAGTTCTTC; CDR3aa: CASRSSGLAGYNEQFF
j_gene: TRBJ2-5; abundance: few; v_gene: TRBV5-1; d_gene: TRBD1; CDR3nt: TGCGCCAGCGGGACAGGGGGCCTCGAGACCCAGTACTTC; CDR3aa: CASGTGGLETQYF
j_gene: TRBJ2-6; abundance: .; v_gene: TRBV12-3/TRBV12-4; d_gene: .; CDR3nt: TGTGCCAGCAGTTTCTCGACCACACGCTCTGGGGCCAACGTCCTGACTTTC; CDR3aa: CASSFSTTRSGANVLTF
j_gene: TRBJ2-7; abundance: many; v_gene: TRBV20-1; d_gene: .; CDR3nt: TGCAGTGCTAGAGCCCACAGGGGGGGTTCCTACGAGCAGTACTTC; CDR3aa: CSARAHRGGSYEQYF
j_gene: TRBJ2-7; abundance: .; v_gene: TRBV5-1; d_gene: TRBD1; CDR3nt: TGCGCCAGCAGCCGTAGTCCGGGACAGAGCTCCTACGAGCAGTACTTC; CDR3aa: CASSRSPGQSSYEQYF
j_gene: TRBJ2-3; abundance: .; v_gene: TRBV5-1; d_gene: TRBD2; CDR3nt: TGCGCCAGCAGCTGGGGGACTAGCGATACGCAGTATTTT; CDR3aa: CASSWGTSDTQYF
j_gene: TRBJ2-5; abundance: few; v_gene: TRBV27; d_gene: TRBD1; CDR3nt: TGTGCCAGCAGTTCGGGCAGACAGGGGTTGCGAGAGACCCAGTACTTC; CDR3aa: CASSSGRQGLRETQYF
j_gene: TRBJ1-5; abundance: .; v_gene: TRBV6-5; d_gene: TRBD1; CDR3nt: TGTGCCAGCAGTTACTCGGGACAGGGCGACCATCAGCCCCAGCATTTT; CDR3aa: CASSYSGQGDHQPQHF
j_gene: TRBJ1-3; abundance: .; v_gene: TRBV9; d_gene: .; CDR3nt: TGTGCCAGCAGCGTAGAGGGGGGGCGCGCTGGAAACACCATATATTTT; CDR3aa: CASSVEGGRAGNTIYF